This T cell receptor beta chain was identified in a study of response to subunit inactivated influenza vaccine. This clonotype has only a few counts. Its antigen is undetermined. TCRdb independently ran MiXCR on the RT-PCR reads; one entry per CDR3 protein. Of roughly 700,000 distinct CDR3 sequences listed, around 13% are singletons. The germline CDR1 and CDR2 sequences are MNHNS and SASEGT. Trimming removed 6 bases from V and 5 bases from J, with 16 bases in between. This CDR3 has 14 amino acids. Findings of the study overall: With each seasonal influenza vaccination, the authors suggested, few new T cells are recruited.

This chain uses TRBV6-1 with TRBJ2-5; D remains unclear. The TCR comes from a man aged 50 to 59 who received an inactivated influenza vaccine. The sequenced sample was PBMCs from blood, obtained 14 days before vaccination. The CDR3 DNA reads TGTGCCAGCAGCCCAGACCCGTCCGGGGAGACCCAGTACTTC. Translated, it gives CASSPDPSGETQYF.